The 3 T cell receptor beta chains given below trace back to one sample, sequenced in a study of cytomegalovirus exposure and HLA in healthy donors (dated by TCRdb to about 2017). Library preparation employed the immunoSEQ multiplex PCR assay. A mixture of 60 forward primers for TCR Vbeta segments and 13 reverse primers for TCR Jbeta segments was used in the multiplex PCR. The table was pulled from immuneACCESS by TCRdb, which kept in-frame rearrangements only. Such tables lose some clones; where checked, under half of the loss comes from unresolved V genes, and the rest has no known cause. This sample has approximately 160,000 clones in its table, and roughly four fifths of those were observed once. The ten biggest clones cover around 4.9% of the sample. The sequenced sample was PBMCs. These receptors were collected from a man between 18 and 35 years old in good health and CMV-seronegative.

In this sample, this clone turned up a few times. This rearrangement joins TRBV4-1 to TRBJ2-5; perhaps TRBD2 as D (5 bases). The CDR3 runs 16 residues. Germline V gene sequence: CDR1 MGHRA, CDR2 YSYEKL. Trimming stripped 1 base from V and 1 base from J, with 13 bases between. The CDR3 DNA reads TGCGCCAGCAGCCAAGGGCCGGGAACAGTCCAAGAGACCCAGTACTTC. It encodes CASSQGPGTVQETQYF.

This CDR3 is CASSFYRDRNTDTQYF. For the CDR3, the DNA is TGTGCCAGCAGCTTTTACCGGGACAGAAACACAGATACGCAGTATTTT. The chain links TRBV11-3 to TRBJ2-3, with 7 bases that match TRBD1. CDR1 SGHNT and CDR2 YENEEA come from the germline V gene. This CDR3 spans 16 amino acids. J lost 2 bases, V lost 3 bases, and 8 bases had no gene match.

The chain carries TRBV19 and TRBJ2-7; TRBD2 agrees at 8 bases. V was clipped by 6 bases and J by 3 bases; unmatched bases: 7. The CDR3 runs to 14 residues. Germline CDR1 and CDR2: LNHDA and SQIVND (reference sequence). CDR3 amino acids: CASSATSVYYEQYF. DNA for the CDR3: TGTGCCAGTAGCGCGACTAGCGTGTACTACGAGCAGTACTTC.